This T cell receptor (beta chain) appears in the sequencing data of a study of monozygotic twins with inflammatory bowel disease. Study-level points and caveats: Healthy twins shared more clonotypes with others than IBD patients, most markedly active ones.

Comment on this clonotype: No antigen is known for it.

Germline CDR1 reads KGHSH; CDR2 reads LQKENI. The CDR3 sequence is 19 residues long. Each of the TCR libraries took 3,000 to 3,500 ng of total RNA. Each CDR3 protein gets one entry in TCRdb, which reprocessed the 5' RACE reads and gives no DNA. This table lists 150,000 to 200,000 distinct CDR3 sequences. The origin of this receptor is a human donor with ulcerative colitis or Crohn's disease, or a healthy co-twin of an affected twin (not recorded which). This rearrangement joins TRBV18 to TRBJ2-2; TCRdb names TRBD2, which stays unverified in the absence of DNA. Sequencing used blood. CDR3 sequence: CASSPRASGTLANTGELFF.